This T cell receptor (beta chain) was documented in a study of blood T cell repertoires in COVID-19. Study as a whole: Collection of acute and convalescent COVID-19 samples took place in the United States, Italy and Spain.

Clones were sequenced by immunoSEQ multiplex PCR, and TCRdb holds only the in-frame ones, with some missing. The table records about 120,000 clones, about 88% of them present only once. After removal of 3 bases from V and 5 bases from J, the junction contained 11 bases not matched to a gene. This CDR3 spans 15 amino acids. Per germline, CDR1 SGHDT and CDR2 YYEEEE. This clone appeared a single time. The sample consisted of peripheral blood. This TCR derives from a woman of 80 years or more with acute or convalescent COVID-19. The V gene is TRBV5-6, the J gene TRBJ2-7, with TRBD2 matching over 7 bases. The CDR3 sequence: CASSWGGREVNEQYF. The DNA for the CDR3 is TGTGCCAGCAGCTGGGGAGGGCGAGAGGTAAACGAGCAGTACTTC.